The TCR beta chain described here comes from a study of neurological immune-mediated disorders. Across the whole study: Disease course was recorded as relapsing-remitting for about 31 and secondary progressive for about 8.5% of the roughly 35 multiple sclerosis patients.

Time point indicated: longitudinal time-point 3. This clonotype was seen at least ten times. Its antigen is as yet unknown. Trimming removed 7 bases from V and 1 base from J, with 9 bases in between. This CDR3 spans 13 amino acids. Germline loops: CDR1 MNHEY, CDR2 SVGEGT. Synthesis of cDNA used 5'RACE (with 10-nucleotide random UMIs). TCRdb reanalysed the 5' RACE reads using MiXCR and keeps one entry per CDR3 protein. The sample lists tens of thousands of distinct CDR3 sequences; around 4% were seen once. Study observations and caveats: Phylogenetic grouping assigned the repertoires of 18 of 34 multiple sclerosis patients to a single related-CDR3 cluster, which may represent a signature. The multiple sclerosis repertoire cluster was associated with no clinical or MRI feature.

The sample consisted of PBMCs. This sequence originates from an older woman with multiple sclerosis. This chain links TRBV6-2 or TRBV6-3 with TRBJ2-3; D gene uncertain. This CDR3 is CASTPSGTDTQYF. The CDR3 DNA is TGTGCCAGCACCCCTTCTGGCACAGATACGCAGTATTTT.